This passage covers 25 T cell receptor beta chains from one sample sequenced in a study of blood T cell repertoires in COVID-19. Clones were sequenced by immunoSEQ multiplex PCR, and TCRdb holds only the in-frame ones, with some missing. Of 130,000 to 150,000 clones listed, around four fifths were seen once; the top ten hold roughly 3%. What was sequenced was peripheral blood. The receptors come from a woman in her forties with active or convalescent COVID-19.

This sequence joins TRBV2 and TRBJ2-1; TRBD2 matches 8 bases. CDR3 length equals 15 residues. V trimming: 3 bases; J trimming: 3 bases; junction bases outside the gene matches: 4. Germline-derived CDR1 and CDR2 are SNHLY and FYNNEI. As DNA, the CDR3 is TGTGCCAGCAGTGATCGTGGGACTAGCTACAATGAGCAGTTCTTC. Residues: CASSDRGTSYNEQFF.

The V and J genes are TRBV5-1 and TRBJ1-6; D possibly corresponds to TRBD1 (5 bases). With 1 base removed from V and 10 bases from J, the gap between germline ends came to 12 bases. The germline gives CDR1 SGHRS, CDR2 YFSETQ. The CDR3 runs to 14 residues. The CDR3: CASSLRQGGSPLHF. For the CDR3, the DNA is TGCGCCAGCAGCTTGAGGCAGGGAGGGTCACCCCTCCACTTT.

V and J are TRBV19 and TRBJ1-1; 8 bases fit TRBD1. The CDR3 runs to 12 residues. The V gene's germline CDR1 is LNHDA and CDR2 SQIVND (reference sequence). Losses at the gene ends were 10 bases for V and 1 base for J; bases not matched to a gene: 2. The CDR3 sequence is CATGTGNTEAFF. CDR3 nucleotides: TGTGCCACCGGGACAGGGAACACTGAAGCTTTCTTT.

This chain uses TRBV11-3 with TRBJ1-1; D unresolved. The CDR3 contains 14 residues. Per the germline V gene, CDR1 is SGHNT and CDR2 is YENEEA. V lost 1 base and J lost 5, with 11 bases in between. The CDR3, as DNA: TGTGCCAGCAGCTTAGGACAAGGGAGGACTGAAGCTTTCTTT. This translates into CASSLGQGRTEAFF.

V gene TRBV6-6 combines with J gene TRBJ1-4; D unclear. Trimming took off 0 bases at V and 8 bases at J, with 7 bases between the two ends. The CDR3 covers 13 residues. From germline, CDR1 is MNHNY and CDR2 SVGAGI (reference sequence). CDR3 nucleotide sequence: TGTGCCAGCAGTTACTCGTCGGGGGAAAAACTGTTTTTT. It translates to CASSYSSGEKLFF.

The V gene is TRBV27, the J gene TRBJ2-2; tentatively, D is TRBD1 (6 bases). Between the trimmed V and J ends, which lost 6 bases and 5 bases, there was a span of 16 bases. The CDR3 is made up of 15 amino acids. The germline gives CDR1 MNHEY, CDR2 SMNVEV (reference sequence). The CDR3 DNA follows: TGTGCCAGCAGACAACAGGGCGGTAATACCGGGGAGCTGTTTTTT. Its translation: CASRQQGGNTGELFF.

The rearrangement uses TRBV5-6 and TRBJ1-5; 9 bases line up with TRBD1. This CDR3 has 17 amino acids. J lost 4 bases, V lost 6 bases, and 14 bases had no gene match. Per the germline V gene, CDR1 is SGHDT and CDR2 is YYEEEE. The CDR3 sequence is CASTRRHGTGLNQPQHF. For the CDR3, the DNA is TGTGCCAGCACCCGGAGGCACGGGACAGGGTTGAATCAGCCCCAGCATTTT.

The chain recombines TRBV5-1 with TRBJ2-3; D may be TRBD2 (5 bases). CDR3 length equals 15 residues. Germline V gene sequence: CDR1 SGHRS, CDR2 YFSETQ. Trimming removed 0 bases from V and 3 bases from J, with 11 bases in between. CDR3 nucleotides: TGCGCCAGCAGCTTGGGGGCTAGCACTACAGATACGCAGTATTTT. Translating gives CASSLGASTTDTQYF.

J is TRBJ1-6 and V is TRBV18, with 7 bases aligning to TRBD1. V gave up 4 bases and J gave up 8 bases; unmatched junction bases: 8. Germline assignment: CDR1 KGHSH and CDR2 LQKENI. The CDR3 spans 15 residues. The CDR3 here is CASSLARRGDSPLHF. As DNA, the CDR3 is TGTGCCAGCTCACTAGCACGCAGGGGGGATTCACCCCTCCACTTT.

The DNA for the CDR3 is TGTGCCAGCAGCCCGCTGGTGCGGGCCAACTACGAGCAGTACTTC. Protein: CASSPLVRANYEQYF. V and J are TRBV28 and TRBJ2-7; possibly TRBD2 for D (5 bases). With 6 bases removed from V and 3 bases from J, the gap between germline ends came to 18 bases. Germline CDR1 MDHEN, CDR2 SYDVKM. CDR3 length equals 15 residues.

The chain combines TRBV19 with TRBJ1-1; D remains unclear. The germline CDR1 and CDR2 sequences are LNHDA and SQIVND (reference sequence). V was pared by 2 bases and J by 0 bases, with 16 bases between. The CDR3 totals 17 residues. CDR3 bases: TGTGCCAGTAGTATATCCCGGTGGCGGAGAATGAACACTGAAGCTTTCTTT. Protein product: CASSISRWRRMNTEAFF.

The count of this clone is one. J is TRBJ1-5 and V is TRBV19, with 7 nucleotides matching TRBD1. The CDR3 covers 13 residues. Germline V gene data show CDR1 as LNHDA and CDR2 as SQIVND (reference sequence). Trimming at V came to 4 bases and at J to 9 bases, leaving 6 bases not matched to a gene. The CDR3 sequence: CASSTSRDRPQHF. DNA for the CDR3: TGTGCCAGTAGTACCTCTCGGGACAGGCCCCAGCATTTT.

The V call is TRBV10-3, the J call TRBJ2-5, with 11 bases that match TRBD2. V was pared by 2 bases and J by 1 base, with 12 bases of the junction left unmatched. The length of the CDR3 is 19 residues. Germline CDR1 ENHRY, CDR2 SYGVKD. CDR3 DNA: TGTGCCATCAGTGAGCCCCTCGGAACTAGCGGGGGAGCCCAAGAGACCCAGTACTTC. Translated: CAISEPLGTSGGAQETQYF.

The chain carries TRBV5-6 and TRBJ1-6; the D is unclear. From germline, CDR1 is SGHDT and CDR2 YYEEEE. This CDR3 spans 15 amino acids. Trimming removed 3 bases at V and 2 bases at J, with 9 bases between. CDR3 DNA sequence: TGTGCCAGCAGCTCGGCGGATACCTATAATTCACCCCTCCACTTT. Translated: CASSSADTYNSPLHF.

The rearrangement joins TRBV11-2 to TRBJ1-3; 9 bases are a match to TRBD1. The CDR3 totals 17 residues. Germline values: CDR1 SGHAT, CDR2 FQNNGV. V was pared by 6 bases and J by 4 bases, with 13 bases of the junction left unmatched. This CDR3 is CASSNPPGQGTGNTIYF. As DNA, the CDR3 is TGTGCCAGCAGTAACCCCCCCGGACAGGGGACAGGAAACACCATATATTTT.

The chain links TRBV18 to TRBJ2-2; no clear D. The CDR3 contains 13 residues. CDR1 KGHSH and CDR2 LQKENI come from the germline V gene. Trimming left V 3 bases short and J 6 bases short, with 8 bases between. The CDR3 reads CASSPQAAGELFF. In nucleotides, the CDR3 is TGTGCCAGCTCACCCCAGGCCGCCGGGGAGCTGTTTTTT.

This clone was detected a few times. This chain joins TRBV7-2 and TRBJ1-1; 9 bases map to TRBD1. Germline V gives CDR1 SGHTA, CDR2 FQGNSA. V lost 5 bases, J lost 3 bases, and 10 bases stayed unmatched. This CDR3 has 16 amino acids. As DNA, the CDR3 is TGTGCCAGCAGCCCCACTTACAGGGGGCTGGACACTGAAGCTTTCTTT. This codes for CASSPTYRGLDTEAFF.

The V gene is TRBV3-1 (or the pseudogene TRBV3-2), the J gene TRBJ2-7; the D gene is possibly TRBD1 (7 bases). The V and J ends lost 4 bases and 5 bases respectively, with 18 bases between them. Germline values: CDR1 LGHDT, CDR2 YNNKEL (reference sequence). CDR3 length equals 15 residues. CDR3 protein: CASSPRGQGGNEQYF. The DNA for the CDR3 is TGTGCCAGCAGCCCCAGGGGCCAGGGGGGCAACGAGCAGTACTTC.

The chain employs TRBV18 and TRBJ1-2; 8 bases match TRBD1. The CDR3 is made up of 15 amino acids. After removal of 2 bases from V and 4 bases from J, the junction contained 6 bases not matched to a gene. Germline lookup yields CDR1 KGHSH and CDR2 LQKENI. Written as DNA, the CDR3 is TGTGCCAGCTCACCAACGGGACAGGAGATCTATGGCTACACCTTC. It codes for CASSPTGQEIYGYTF.

This clone was seen a single time. The rearrangement links TRBV12-3 or TRBV12-4 to TRBJ1-1; 7 bases are shared with TRBD1. Trimming removed 6 bases from V and 5 bases from J; junction bases left unmatched: 6. The CDR3 length is 13 residues. DNA of the CDR3: TGTGCCAGCAGCACGGACAGGATAACTGAAGCTTTCTTT. It codes for CASSTDRITEAFF.

This clone was detected only a few times. The rearrangement joins TRBV5-1 to TRBJ2-7, with a tentative D call TRBD2 (5 bases). Germline V gives CDR1 SGHRS, CDR2 YFSETQ. The CDR3 length is 15 residues. Trimming took off 4 bases at V and 0 bases at J, with 14 bases between the two ends. The CDR3 DNA follows: TGCGCCAGCAGCGATCCCGGGATTTACTCCTACGAGCAGTACTTC. This gives the protein CASSDPGIYSYEQYF.

V and J are TRBV18 and TRBJ2-5; D gene unclear. This CDR3 region has 12 residues. With 3 bases removed from V and 2 bases from J, the gap between germline ends came to 4 bases. Germline V gene sequence: CDR1 KGHSH, CDR2 LQKENI. The CDR3, as DNA: TGTGCCAGCTCACCCAGACAAGAGACCCAGTACTTC. This codes for CASSPRQETQYF.

V and J are TRBV6-1 and TRBJ2-3; 7 bases agree with TRBD1. The J segment lost 5 bases and the V segment lost 2 bases, leaving 13 bases of the junction unmatched. The CDR3 runs 17 residues. Germline V gene sequence: CDR1 MNHNS, CDR2 SASEGT. The CDR3 DNA sequence: TGTGCCAGCAGTGAAAGGGGACAGAATACATTAGGAGATACGCAGTATTTT. As protein: CASSERGQNTLGDTQYF.

This chain connects TRBV6-1 to TRBJ2-1; TRBD2 agrees at 8 bases. CDR1 and CDR2 (germline): MNHNS, SASEGT. CDR3 length: 16 residues. The V and J ends lost 2 bases and 3 bases, in that order; junction bases with no gene match: 6. CDR3 sequence: CASSELRGARYNEQFF. DNA for the CDR3: TGTGCCAGCAGTGAATTGCGGGGGGCCCGCTACAATGAGCAGTTCTTC.

This clone was seen just once. The chain couples TRBV27 to TRBJ2-3, with D tentatively TRBD1 (6 bases). Germline CDR1 and CDR2: MNHEY and SMNVEV (reference sequence). The V end lost 5 bases, the J end lost 6 bases, and 15 bases lay between the germline ends. The CDR3 loop spans 14 amino acids. The CDR3 region is CASSVQQGSDTQYF. The CDR3 DNA is TGTGCCAGCAGTGTTCAACAGGGATCCGATACGCAGTATTTT.